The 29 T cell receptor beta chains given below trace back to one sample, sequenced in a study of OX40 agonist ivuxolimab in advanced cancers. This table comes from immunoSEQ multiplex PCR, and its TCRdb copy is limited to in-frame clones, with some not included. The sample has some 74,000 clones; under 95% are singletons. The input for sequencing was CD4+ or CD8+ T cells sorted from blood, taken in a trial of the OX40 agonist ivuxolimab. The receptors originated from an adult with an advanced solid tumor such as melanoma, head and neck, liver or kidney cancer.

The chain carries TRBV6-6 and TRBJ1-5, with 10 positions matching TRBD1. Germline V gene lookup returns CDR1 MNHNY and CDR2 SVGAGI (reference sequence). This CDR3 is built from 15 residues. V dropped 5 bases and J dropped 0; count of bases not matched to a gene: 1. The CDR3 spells CASSRDRGSNQPQHF. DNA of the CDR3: TGTGCCAGCAGTCGGGACAGGGGTAGCAATCAGCCCCAGCATTTT.

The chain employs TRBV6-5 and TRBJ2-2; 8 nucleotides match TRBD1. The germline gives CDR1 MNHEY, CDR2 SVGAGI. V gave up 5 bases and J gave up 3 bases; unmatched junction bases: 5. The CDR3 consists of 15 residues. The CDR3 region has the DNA TGTGCCAGCAGTCGGAGGACAGGGCACACCGGGGAGCTGTTTTTT. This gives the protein CASSRRTGHTGELFF.

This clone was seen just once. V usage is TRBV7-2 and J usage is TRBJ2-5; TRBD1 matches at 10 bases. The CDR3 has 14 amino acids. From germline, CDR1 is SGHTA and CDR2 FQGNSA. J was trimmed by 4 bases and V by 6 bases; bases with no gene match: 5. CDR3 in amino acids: CASSADRGSETQYF. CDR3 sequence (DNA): TGTGCCAGCAGTGCGGACAGGGGGTCAGAGACCCAGTACTTC.

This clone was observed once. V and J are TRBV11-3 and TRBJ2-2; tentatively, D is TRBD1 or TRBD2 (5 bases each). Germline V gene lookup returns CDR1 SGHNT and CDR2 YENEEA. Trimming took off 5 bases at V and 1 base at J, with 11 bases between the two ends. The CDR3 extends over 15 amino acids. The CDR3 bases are TGTGCCAGCAGCCCGGGACGTATGAACACCGGGGAGCTGTTTTTT. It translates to CASSPGRMNTGELFF.

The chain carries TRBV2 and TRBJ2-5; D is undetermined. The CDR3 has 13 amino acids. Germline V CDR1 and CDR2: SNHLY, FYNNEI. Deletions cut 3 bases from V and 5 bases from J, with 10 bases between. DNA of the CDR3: TGTGCCAGCAGTGAGCAGGAAGGGGAGACCCAGTACTTC. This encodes CASSEQEGETQYF.

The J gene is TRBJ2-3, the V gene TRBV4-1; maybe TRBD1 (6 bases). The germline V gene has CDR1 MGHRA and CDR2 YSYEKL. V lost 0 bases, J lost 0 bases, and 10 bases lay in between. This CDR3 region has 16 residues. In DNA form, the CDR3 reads TGCGCCAGCAGCCAAGATGGTGGACAGAGCACAGATACGCAGTATTTT. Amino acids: CASSQDGGQSTDTQYF.

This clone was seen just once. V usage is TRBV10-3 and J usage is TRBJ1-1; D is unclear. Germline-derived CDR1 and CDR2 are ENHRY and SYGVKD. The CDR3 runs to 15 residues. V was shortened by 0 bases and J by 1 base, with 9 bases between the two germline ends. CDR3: CAISESGGWNTEAFF. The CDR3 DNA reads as TGTGCCATCAGTGAGTCGGGAGGTTGGAACACTGAAGCTTTCTTT.

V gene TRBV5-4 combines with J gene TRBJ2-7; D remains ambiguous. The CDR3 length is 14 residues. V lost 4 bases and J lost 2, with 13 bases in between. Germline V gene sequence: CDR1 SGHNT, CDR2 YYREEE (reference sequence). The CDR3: CASSRDISTYEQYF. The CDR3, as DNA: TGTGCCAGCAGCCGCGACATCTCAACCTACGAGCAGTACTTC.

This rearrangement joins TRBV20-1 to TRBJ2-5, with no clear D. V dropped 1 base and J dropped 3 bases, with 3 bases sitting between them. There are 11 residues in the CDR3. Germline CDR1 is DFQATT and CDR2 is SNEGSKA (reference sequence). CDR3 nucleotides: TGCAGTGCTAGAGTGGAAGAGACCCAGTACTTC. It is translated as CSARVEETQYF.

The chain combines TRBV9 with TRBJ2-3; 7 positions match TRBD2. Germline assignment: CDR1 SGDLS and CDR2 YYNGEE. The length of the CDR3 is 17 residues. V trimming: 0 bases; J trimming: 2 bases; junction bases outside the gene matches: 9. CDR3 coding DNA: TGTGCCAGCAGCGTAGCGGCTAGCGGATCGTACACAGATACGCAGTATTTT. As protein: CASSVAASGSYTDTQYF.

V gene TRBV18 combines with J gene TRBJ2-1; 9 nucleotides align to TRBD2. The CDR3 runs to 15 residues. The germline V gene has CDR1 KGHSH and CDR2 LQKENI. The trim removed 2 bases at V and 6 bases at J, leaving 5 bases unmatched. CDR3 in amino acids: CASSPAGGVSNEQFF. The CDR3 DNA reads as TGTGCCAGCTCACCAGCGGGGGGGGTGTCCAATGAGCAGTTCTTC.

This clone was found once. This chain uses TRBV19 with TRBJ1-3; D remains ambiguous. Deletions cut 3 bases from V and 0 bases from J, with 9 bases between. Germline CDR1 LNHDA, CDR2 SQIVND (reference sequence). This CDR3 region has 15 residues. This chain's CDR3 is CASSIRITSGNTIYF. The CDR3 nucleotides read TGTGCCAGTAGTATTAGGATAACCTCTGGAAACACCATATATTTT.

The CDR3 spells CASSWSGTNTGELFF. For the CDR3, the DNA is TGCGCCAGCAGCTGGAGTGGGACCAACACCGGGGAGCTGTTTTTT. This chain uses TRBV5-1 with TRBJ2-2; possibly TRBD1 or TRBD2 for D (5 bases each). V lost 3 bases and J 2 bases, leaving 11 bases between the germline ends. Germline V CDR1 and CDR2: SGHRS, YFSETQ. The CDR3 extends over 15 amino acids.

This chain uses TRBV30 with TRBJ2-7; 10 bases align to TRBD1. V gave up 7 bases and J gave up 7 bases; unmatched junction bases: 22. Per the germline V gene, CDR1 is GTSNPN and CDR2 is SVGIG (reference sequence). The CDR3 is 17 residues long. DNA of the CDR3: TGTGCCTACACCGGGACAGGGGCTGAGCGGCCGAAGCGGGAGCAGTACTTC. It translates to CAYTGTGAERPKREQYF. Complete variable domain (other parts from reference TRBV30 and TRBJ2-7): SQTIHQWPATLVQPVGSPLSLECTVEGTSNPNLYWYRQAAGRGLQLLFYSVGIGQISSEVPQNLSASRPQDRQFILSSKKLLLSDSGFYLCAYTGTGAERPKREQYFGPGTRLTVT.

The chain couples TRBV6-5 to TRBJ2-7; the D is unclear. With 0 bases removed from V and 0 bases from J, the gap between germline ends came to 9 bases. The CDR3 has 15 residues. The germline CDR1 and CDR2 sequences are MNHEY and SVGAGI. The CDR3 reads CASSYSKAGSYEQYF. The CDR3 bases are TGTGCCAGCAGTTACTCGAAGGCAGGCTCCTACGAGCAGTACTTC.

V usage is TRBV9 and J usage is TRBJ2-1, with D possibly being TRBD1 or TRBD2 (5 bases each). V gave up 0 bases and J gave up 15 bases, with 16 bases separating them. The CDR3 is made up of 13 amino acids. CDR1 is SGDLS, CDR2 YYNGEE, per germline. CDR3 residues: CASSVAGTATVFF. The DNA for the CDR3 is TGTGCCAGCAGCGTAGCTGGGACGGCCACTGTGTTCTTC.

CDR3 in DNA: TGTGCCAGCAGCTTAATGGAGAGCTCTGGAAACACCATATATTTT. This translates into CASSLMESSGNTIYF. V gene TRBV7-9 combines with J gene TRBJ1-3; D not certain. The CDR3 length is 15 residues. Trimming pared 2 bases from V and 0 bases from J, leaving 8 bases between. The germline gives CDR1 SEHNR, CDR2 FQNEAQ (reference sequence).

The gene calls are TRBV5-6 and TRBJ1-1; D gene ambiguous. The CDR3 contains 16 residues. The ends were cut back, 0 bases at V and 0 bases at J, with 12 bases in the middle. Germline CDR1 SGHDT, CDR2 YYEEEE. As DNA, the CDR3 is TGTGCCAGCAGCTTGGGGGTTGTGGGAGTGAACACTGAAGCTTTCTTT. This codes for CASSLGVVGVNTEAFF.

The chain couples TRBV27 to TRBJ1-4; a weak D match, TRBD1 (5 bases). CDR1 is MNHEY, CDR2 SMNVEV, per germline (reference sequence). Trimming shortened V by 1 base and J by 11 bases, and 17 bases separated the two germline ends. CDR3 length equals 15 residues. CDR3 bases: TGTGCCAGCAGTTTATTCGGTCAGGGCCATGGGAAACTGTTTTTT. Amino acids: CASSLFGQGHGKLFF.

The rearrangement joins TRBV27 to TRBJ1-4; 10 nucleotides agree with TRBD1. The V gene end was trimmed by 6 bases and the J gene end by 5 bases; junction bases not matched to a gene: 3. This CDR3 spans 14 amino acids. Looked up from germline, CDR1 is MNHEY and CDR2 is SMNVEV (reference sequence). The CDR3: CASSRDRGNEKLFF. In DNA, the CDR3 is TGTGCCAGCAGCAGGGACAGGGGAAATGAAAAACTGTTTTTT.

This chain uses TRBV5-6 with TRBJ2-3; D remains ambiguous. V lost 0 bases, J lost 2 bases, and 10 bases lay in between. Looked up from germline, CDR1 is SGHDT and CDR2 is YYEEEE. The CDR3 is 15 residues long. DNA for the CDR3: TGTGCCAGCAGCTTGGGGAGTCATGCCACAGATACGCAGTATTTT. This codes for CASSLGSHATDTQYF.

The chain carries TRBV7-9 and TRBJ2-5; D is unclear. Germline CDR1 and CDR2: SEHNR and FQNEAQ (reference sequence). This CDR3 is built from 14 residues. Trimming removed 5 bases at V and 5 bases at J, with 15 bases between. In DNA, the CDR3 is TGTGCCAGCAGCCTCAGCGTAGTACGGGAGACCCAGTACTTC. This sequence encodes CASSLSVVRETQYF.

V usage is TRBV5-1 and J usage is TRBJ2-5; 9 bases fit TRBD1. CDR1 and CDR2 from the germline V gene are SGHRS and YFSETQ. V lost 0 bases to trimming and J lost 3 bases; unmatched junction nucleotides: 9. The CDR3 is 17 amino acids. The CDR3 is CASSLAWGDRAEETQYF. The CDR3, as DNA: TGCGCCAGCAGCTTGGCCTGGGGGGACAGGGCGGAAGAGACCCAGTACTTC.

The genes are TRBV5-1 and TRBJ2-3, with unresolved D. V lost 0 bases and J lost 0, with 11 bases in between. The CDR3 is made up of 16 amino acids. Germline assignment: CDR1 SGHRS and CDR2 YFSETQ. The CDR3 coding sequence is TGCGCCAGCAGCTTGGTAGCTACGTCTAGCACAGATACGCAGTATTTT. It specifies CASSLVATSSTDTQYF.

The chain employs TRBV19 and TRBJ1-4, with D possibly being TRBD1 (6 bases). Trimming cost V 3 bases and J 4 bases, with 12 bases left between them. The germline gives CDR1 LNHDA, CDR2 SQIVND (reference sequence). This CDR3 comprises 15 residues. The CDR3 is CASSIQGQNNEKLFF. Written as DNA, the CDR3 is TGTGCCAGTAGTATCCAAGGACAGAATAATGAAAAACTGTTTTTT.

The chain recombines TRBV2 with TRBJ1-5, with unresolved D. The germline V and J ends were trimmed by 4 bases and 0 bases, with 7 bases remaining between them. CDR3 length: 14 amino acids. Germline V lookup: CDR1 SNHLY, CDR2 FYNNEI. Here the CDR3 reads CASSATYSNQPQHF. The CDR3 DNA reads TGTGCCAGCAGTGCGACATATAGCAATCAGCCCCAGCATTTT.

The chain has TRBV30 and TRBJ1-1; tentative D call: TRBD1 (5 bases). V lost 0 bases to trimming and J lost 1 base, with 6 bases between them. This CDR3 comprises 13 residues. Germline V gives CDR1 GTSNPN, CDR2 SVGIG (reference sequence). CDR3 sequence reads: CAWSVGQNTEAFF. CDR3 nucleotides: TGTGCCTGGAGTGTTGGACAGAACACTGAAGCTTTCTTT. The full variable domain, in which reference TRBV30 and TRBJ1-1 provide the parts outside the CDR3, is SQTIHQWPATLVQPVGSPLSLECTVEGTSNPNLYWYRQAAGRGLQLLFYSVGIGQISSEVPQNLSASRPQDRQFILSSKKLLLSDSGFYLCAWSVGQNTEAFFGQGTRLTVV.

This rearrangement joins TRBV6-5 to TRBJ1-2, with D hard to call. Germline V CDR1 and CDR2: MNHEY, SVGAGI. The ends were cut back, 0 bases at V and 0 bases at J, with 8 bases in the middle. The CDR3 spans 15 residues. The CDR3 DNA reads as TGTGCCAGCAGTTACTCGCCCCAGACTAACTATGGCTACACCTTC. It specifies CASSYSPQTNYGYTF.

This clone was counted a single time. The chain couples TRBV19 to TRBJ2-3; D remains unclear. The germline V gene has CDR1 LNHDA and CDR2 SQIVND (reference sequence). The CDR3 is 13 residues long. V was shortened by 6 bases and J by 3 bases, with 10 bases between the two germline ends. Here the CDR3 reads CASSGRRTDTQYF. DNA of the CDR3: TGTGCCAGTAGCGGTAGACGGACAGATACGCAGTATTTT. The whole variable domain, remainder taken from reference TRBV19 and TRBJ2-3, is DGGITQSPKYLFRKEGQNVTLSCEQNLNHDAMYWYRQDPGQGLRLIYYSQIVNDFQKGDIAEGYSVSREKKESFPLTVTSAQKNPTAFYLCASSGRRTDTQYFGPGTRLTVL.